The following is a T cell receptor beta chain sequence with its context. Here immunoSEQ multiplex PCR was the method, and the copy in TCRdb shows in-frame clones only, minus some. This table has some 400,000 clones, about 89% appearing once. This entry comes from a study of blood T cell repertoires in COVID-19. About the study: The United States, Italy and Spain were the sources of the acute and convalescent COVID-19 samples. The cDNA or gDNA used as material had been derived from T cells, B-cell-depleted T cells, or PBMCs.

Trimming cost V 4 bases and J 3 bases; bases outside gene matches: 8. Germline CDR1 is SGHRS and CDR2 is YFSETQ. The CDR3 totals 16 residues. Participants reported their clinical history, and cohort assignment relied on those reports. In the 2 weeks before study entry, exposed participants met a COVID-19 case, which was PCR-confirmed or clinician-diagnosed. The receptor was isolated from a woman aged 40-49 years who had been exposed to COVID-19. This rearrangement joins TRBV5-1 to TRBJ2-1; TRBD2 matches 9 bases. The sample comprised PBMCs or T cells enriched from blood (not recorded which). CDR3 in DNA: TGCGCCAGCAGCACTCTTAGCGGGAGTGACTACAATGAGCAGTTCTTC. Amino acids: CASSTLSGSDYNEQFF.